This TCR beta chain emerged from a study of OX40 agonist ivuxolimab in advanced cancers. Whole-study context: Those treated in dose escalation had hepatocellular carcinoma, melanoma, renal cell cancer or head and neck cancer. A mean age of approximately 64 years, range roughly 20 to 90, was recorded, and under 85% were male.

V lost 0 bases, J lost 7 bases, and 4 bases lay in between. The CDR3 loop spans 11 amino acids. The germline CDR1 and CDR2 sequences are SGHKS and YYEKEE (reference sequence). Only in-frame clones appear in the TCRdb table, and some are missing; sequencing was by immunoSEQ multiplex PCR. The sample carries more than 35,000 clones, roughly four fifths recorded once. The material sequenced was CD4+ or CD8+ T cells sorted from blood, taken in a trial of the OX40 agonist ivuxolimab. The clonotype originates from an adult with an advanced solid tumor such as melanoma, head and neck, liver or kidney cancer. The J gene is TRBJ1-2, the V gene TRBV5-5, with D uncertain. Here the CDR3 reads CASSLGAGYTF. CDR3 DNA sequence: TGTGCCAGCAGCTTGGGGGCTGGCTACACCTTC.